The clone carrying this T cell receptor beta chain showed up just a few times. This sample stems from a study of blood T cell repertoires in COVID-19. At the level of the study: Samples of COVID-19 (acute and convalescent) were obtained from the United States, Italy and Spain. The cDNA or gDNA used as material had been derived from T cells, B-cell-depleted T cells, or PBMCs.

Per the original methods: The authors estimated nucleated cell counts from reference gene primer amplification. Generated by immunoSEQ multiplex PCR, the TCRdb table keeps only in-frame clones and is missing some. Clone size and V and J calls were adopted from that table, with D and trimming inferred from the DNA. The sample holds about 140,000 clones, 75% to 90% seen once. Deletions cut 2 bases from V and 0 bases from J, with 11 bases between. This CDR3 has 16 residues. Germline CDR1 is MGHDK and CDR2 is SYGVNS. Sequencing was done on a sample of peripheral blood. The sequence was obtained from a man aged 60 to 69 with active or convalescent COVID-19. The chain recombines TRBV25-1 with TRBJ1-3; D gene ambiguous. The CDR3 bases are TGTGCCAGCAGTGAAATTGGGCCGAGCTCTGGAAACACCATATATTTT. Translation: CASSEIGPSSGNTIYF.